The 10 T cell receptor beta chains given below trace back to one sample, sequenced in a study of blood T cells in healthy people across ages (dated by TCRdb to the mid-2010s). The library was made by 5' RACE. The data were produced on an Illumina HiSeq 2500. The second PCR ran for about 6 to 11 cycles and used a J-beta primer mix along with a sample-barcoded 5' primer. The public reads were quality trimmed at Q25 with fastp and then assembled into clones with MiXCR by TCRdb, keeping productive beta chains. Identical CDR3 proteins give one entry, which carries the most common genes and DNA. The sample table holds hundreds of thousands of distinct CDR3 sequences, of which 25% to 30% were seen once. The top ten clones comprise 15% to 20% of the sample. The sample consisted of blood. Receptors were obtained from a woman of 80 years or more in good health.

This clonotype was observed a few times. This rearrangement joins TRBV4-1 to TRBJ1-5, with unresolved D. V lost 2 bases and J 3 bases, leaving 14 bases between the germline ends. The CDR3 consists of 16 residues. From germline, CDR1 is MGHRA and CDR2 YSYEKL. The CDR3 region is CASSQLMNPNNQPQHF. For the CDR3, the DNA is TGCGCCAGCAGCCAATTAATGAACCCGAACAATCAGCCCCAGCATTTT.

Remarks on this clonotype: A single base separates this from a much larger clone, so it may be a read error. J is TRBJ1-5 and V is TRBV30, with D possibly matching TRBD1 (5 bases). Germline V gene lookup returns CDR1 GTSNPN and CDR2 SVGIG (reference sequence). V was shortened by 1 base and J by 11 bases, with 15 bases between the two germline ends. The CDR3 is made up of 13 amino acids. The CDR3 nucleotides read TGTGCCTGGAGTGCAGGGTCAAAACCAGCCCAGCATTTT. As protein: CAWSAGSKPAQHF.

This clonotype was counted ten times or more. This chain's CDR3 is CSANGQGASGAYYGYTF. Written as DNA, the CDR3 is TGCAGTGCTAACGGGCAGGGGGCCTCCGGTGCTTATTATGGCTACACCTTC. The rearrangement links TRBV20-1 to TRBJ1-2, with 8 bases aligning to TRBD1. V shed 4 bases and J 5 bases; nucleotides not matched to a gene: 18. This CDR3 spans 17 amino acids. Germline V lookup: CDR1 DFQATT, CDR2 SNEGSKA (reference sequence).

This chain joins TRBV12-3 or TRBV12-4 and TRBJ2-5, with 7 nucleotides matching TRBD1. CDR3 length: 17 residues. J gave up 1 base and V 3 bases, and 11 bases lay outside the gene matches. This chain's CDR3 is CASSFGSTTGPQETQYF. CDR3 nucleotides: TGTGCCAGCAGTTTTGGGTCAACGACAGGGCCCCAAGAGACCCAGTACTTC.

The J gene is TRBJ2-1, the V gene TRBV20-1; 7 bases agree with TRBD2. Germline trimming cut 0 bases from V and 6 bases from J; bases unmatched to any gene: 11. Germline V lookup: CDR1 DFQATT, CDR2 SNEGSKA (reference sequence). The CDR3 sequence is 16 residues long. The chain's CDR3 is CSARDQQAGRFNEQFF. Here the CDR3 DNA reads TGCAGTGCTAGAGATCAGCAAGCGGGGCGGTTCAATGAGCAGTTCTTC.

This clonotype was counted many times. The gene calls are TRBV5-5 and TRBJ1-2; D is ambiguous. Deletions cut 2 bases from V and 1 base from J, with 15 bases between. The CDR3 is 16 amino acids. Germline values: CDR1 SGHKS, CDR2 YYEKEE (reference sequence). CDR3 amino acids: CASSFRNGLSNYGYTF. For the CDR3, the DNA is TGTGCCAGCAGCTTTAGGAACGGACTTAGTAACTATGGCTACACCTTC.

This clonotype was found many times. V gene TRBV6-6 combines with J gene TRBJ2-5, with TRBD2 matching 14 bases. Germline loops: CDR1 MNHNY, CDR2 SVGAGI (reference sequence). The CDR3 is 18 residues long. J was trimmed by 4 bases and V by 3 bases; bases with no gene match: 10. The CDR3 coding sequence is TGTGCCAGCAGTTATCGGACTAGCGGGGGGATGATAAGAGAGACCCAGTACTTC. Translating it yields CASSYRTSGGMIRETQYF.

This clonotype was picked up many times. J is TRBJ2-5 and V is TRBV6-5, with TRBD2 identical over 9 bases. Germline CDR1 reads MNHEY; CDR2 reads SVGAGI. The V and J ends lost 0 bases and 1 base, in that order; junction bases with no gene match: 9. The CDR3 is 18 residues long. The CDR3 here is CASSYSNWRGGTQETQYF. The CDR3 DNA is TGTGCCAGCAGTTACTCGAATTGGCGGGGGGGAACCCAAGAGACCCAGTACTTC.

In its sample, this clonotype was seen many times. The V call is TRBV20-1, the J call TRBJ2-5, with 8 nucleotides matching TRBD2. Germline V gene lookup returns CDR1 DFQATT and CDR2 SNEGSKA (reference sequence). CDR3 length: 16 amino acids. The J segment lost 5 bases and the V segment lost 3 bases, leaving 14 bases of the junction unmatched. CDR3 DNA: TGCAGTGCTAGCTCGCCGCATCGGGGGGGCGTGGAGACCCAGTACTTC. Translating gives CSASSPHRGGVETQYF.

This clonotype came up many times. The chain recombines TRBV12-3 or TRBV12-4 with TRBJ2-7, with 8 bases that match TRBD1. This CDR3 is 14 amino acids long. Losses at the gene ends were 5 bases for V and 5 bases for J; bases not matched to a gene: 8. CDR3 nucleotide sequence: TGTGCCAGCAGTCCGACAGGGGAGGTCAACGAGCAGTACTTC. Translation: CASSPTGEVNEQYF.